This T cell receptor (beta chain) is from a study of technical replicates of blood from a few donors (dated by TCRdb to 2016 to 2017). Trimming removed 0 bases from V and 3 bases from J; the gene matches leave 14 bases unexplained. The germline V gene provides CDR1 SQVTM and CDR2 ANQGSEA. There are 17 amino acids in the CDR3, from cysteine to phenylalanine inclusive. Only the CDR3 portion is preserved as DNA: 51 bases, with reading frame beginning at the first base. This clone appeared once. Its recognized antigen is unknown. Per-nucleotide qualities are absent, and no much larger clonotype sits a single base away. The library relied on the immunoSEQ multiplex PCR assay. What TCRdb holds here is the immuneACCESS table cut down to in-frame rearrangements. Part of the clones is not present; checked against another copy, under half of the missing clones reflect an unresolved V gene, and the others are unexplained. The sample table contains tens of thousands of clones; only one count was recorded for approximately 94% of them. In total, the top ten clones hold approximately 0.25% of the sample.

The chain joins TRBV29-1 to TRBJ2-7, with 7 bases matching TRBD2. Sequenced: T cells isolated from PBMCs. This TCR came from a human donor in good health. The CDR3 loop reads CSVEDLREGGVIYEQYF. The nucleotide sequence reads as follows: TGCAGCGTTGAAGATCTAAGGGAGGGAGGGGTCATCTACGAGCAGTACTTC.